The T cell receptor beta chain described here comes from a study of blood T cell repertoires in COVID-19. Study details: Whether acute or convalescent, the COVID-19 samples came from the United States, Italy and Spain. PBMCs, B-cell-depleted T cells, or T cells provided the cDNA or gDNA that made up the material.

This study enrolled people aged about 18 to 95 from roughly 22 US geographic areas. Sequencing used immunoSEQ multiplex PCR; TCRdb keeps in-frame clones, though not all of them. The top ten hold 5.5% to 7.5% of the sample, which has 200,000 to 250,000 clones, 84% seen once. The CDR3 extends over 15 amino acids. J was trimmed by 5 bases and V by 0 bases; bases with no gene match: 5. The germline CDR1 and CDR2 sequences are LGHNA and YSLEER. The source of this sequence is a woman in her 40s who had recovered from COVID-19. Sequenced sample: PBMCs or T cells enriched from blood (not recorded which). V is TRBV4-3 and J is TRBJ1-2; the match to TRBD1 covers 8 bases. For the CDR3, the DNA is TGCGCCAGCAGCCAAGATCGGACAGGGAGGTATGGCTACACCTTC. Translation gives CASSQDRTGRYGYTF.